This is a list of T cell receptor beta chains from one sample in a study of T cells after somatic rescue of genetic block. The protocol was immunoSEQ multiplex PCR, while the TCRdb copy is restricted to in-frame clones and leaves out a portion. The sample carries roughly 110,000 clones, 90% to 95% recorded once. Input material: peripheral blood mononuclear cells (PBMCs). The receptor source for this set is a woman aged 18-29 years. Both conserved end residues are part of each CDR3. D genes are given only for firm matches. Clone sizes are given selectively: once, few, many, or a class where the clone is expanded.

TRBV28,.,.,TRBJ2-1,TGTGCCAGCAGTTTCATGGGGGGCTCCTACAATGAGCAGTTCTTC,CASSFMGGSYNEQFF
TRBV4-3,.,.,TRBJ2-2,TGCGCCAGCAGCCAAAGCTCCCACAAGAACACCGGGGAGCTGTTTTTT,CASSQSSHKNTGELFF
TRBV4-3,.,few,TRBJ1-1,TGCGCCAGCAGCCAAGATCACGGCAGTGAAGCTTTCTTT,CASSQDHGSEAFF
TRBV9,.,.,TRBJ1-3,TGTGCCAGCAGGTCCGGCGGGAGCTCTGGAAACACCATATATTTT,CASRSGGSSGNTIYF
TRBV29-1,.,.,TRBJ1-2,TGCAGCGTTGAGGAGGGTTCTGCCTATGGCTACACCTTC,CSVEEGSAYGYTF
TRBV4-3,.,.,TRBJ2-7,TGCGCCAGCAGCTTTGACCGGGGGACGTCCTACGAGCAGTACTTC,CASSFDRGTSYEQYF
TRBV2,.,few,TRBJ1-5,TGTGCCAGCAGGGGAAAGAGCAATCAGCCCCAGCATTTT,CASRGKSNQPQHF
TRBV15,TRBD1,.,TRBJ1-6,TGTGCCACCAGCAGCTTTCCCCGGGACAGGCACAATTCACCCCTCCACTTT,CATSSFPRDRHNSPLHF
TRBV7-3,TRBD2,.,TRBJ2-5,TGTGCCAGCAGCCCCCGACTAGCGGGGGGGAAGACCCAGTACTTC,CASSPRLAGGKTQYF
TRBV2,TRBD1,.,TRBJ1-2,TGTGCCAGCCTGACAGGGAACTATGGCTACACCTTC,CASLTGNYGYTF
TRBV9,.,.,TRBJ2-3,TGTGCCAGCAGCGTTGGCTCCGATCGTCAGTATTTT,CASSVGSDRQYF
TRBV6-4,TRBD2,once,TRBJ2-1,TGTGCCAGCAGTGACTCTACTAGCGGGGGGGGTAATGAGCAGTTCTTC,CASSDSTSGGGNEQFF
TRBV18,.,.,TRBJ1-1,TGTGCCAGCTCCCCCCGCAATGGGGACGACACTGAAGCTTTCTTT,CASSPRNGDDTEAFF
TRBV7-8,TRBD1,.,TRBJ1-6,TGTGCCAGCAGCTTAGCGCTGGGGGGGGACAGACTTTCACCCCTCCACTTT,CASSLALGGDRLSPLHF
TRBV2,.,.,TRBJ1-5,TGTGCCAGCAGTGTGGACGGCAATCAGCCCCAGCATTTT,CASSVDGNQPQHF
TRBV30,.,once,TRBJ2-2,TGTGCCTGGAGCGGACAGCCCGTAGCCGGGGAGCTGTTTTTT,CAWSGQPVAGELFF
TRBV27,.,.,TRBJ1-1,TGTGCCAGCAGTATGACAGGGAACACTGAAGCTTTCTTT,CASSMTGNTEAFF
TRBV29-1,.,.,TRBJ1-1,TGCAGCGTTGGAGTCAGTCAGAACACTGAAGCTTTCTTT,CSVGVSQNTEAFF
TRBV18,TRBD1,.,TRBJ1-4,TGTGCCAGCTCACCACCCCCAGGGGGAGGAGAAAAACTGTTTTTT,CASSPPPGGGEKLFF
TRBV6-6,TRBD1,once,TRBJ1-2,TGTGCCACCACATTAGGGGCCGGGACAGGGGTTGGCTACACCTTC,CATTLGAGTGVGYTF
TRBV6-5,.,.,TRBJ2-6,TGTGCCAGCGGGGGTTCTGGGGCCAACGTCCTGACTTTC,CASGGSGANVLTF
TRBV9,.,.,TRBJ2-2,TGTGCCAGCAGCGTAGTCGGCGACTCGGTCACCGGGGAGCTGTTTTTT,CASSVVGDSVTGELFF
TRBV30,.,.,TRBJ1-2,TGTGCCTGGAGTGTATCGATAAGACAGCAAAACTATGGCTACACCTTC,CAWSVSIRQQNYGYTF
TRBV30,.,.,TRBJ1-5,TGTGCCTGGAGTATCGGGGCAGTACTTAGCAATCAGCCCCAGCATTTT,CAWSIGAVLSNQPQHF
TRBV1,.,.,TRBJ2-3,TGCACCAGCAGCCAAGCCCCTCCAGCGGGGGTGTCAGATACGCAGTATTTT,CTSSQAPPAGVSDTQYF
TRBV7-9,.,.,TRBJ2-7,TGTGCCAGCAGCTCGACAGTATTTGAGCAGTACTTC,CASSSTVFEQYF